A single sample is the source of the 24 T cell receptor beta chains below, sequenced in a study of blood T cell repertoires in COVID-19. Assay: immunoSEQ multiplex PCR; the TCRdb copy retains only in-frame clones and omits some. The sample lists roughly 220,000 clones, approximately 80% seen once, with 15% to 20% in the top ten. What was sequenced was peripheral blood. These receptors were taken from a man aged 25-45 years with active or convalescent COVID-19.

The chain links TRBV2 to TRBJ1-5; D possibly corresponds to TRBD1 (5 bases). CDR1 and CDR2 from the germline V gene are SNHLY and FYNNEI. Trimming took 11 bases from V and 1 from J, leaving 15 bases between them. The CDR3 contains 14 residues. DNA for the CDR3: TGTGCCGTCGAGAGTGGGGCAAGCAATCAGCCCCAGCATTTT. It encodes CAVESGASNQPQHF.

V is TRBV29-1 and J is TRBJ1-2; 7 bases are shared with TRBD1. The length of the CDR3 is 11 residues. Germline CDR1 and CDR2: SQVTM and ANQGSEA. V was pared by 6 bases and J by 9 bases, with 7 bases of the junction left unmatched. CDR3 residues: CSVRTGGSYTF. In DNA, the CDR3 is TGCAGCGTCCGGACAGGAGGGAGCTACACCTTC.

The chain uses TRBV7-2 and TRBJ1-1; D unresolved. Trimming stripped 1 base from V and 1 base from J, with 4 bases between. This CDR3 spans 13 amino acids. CDR1 is SGHTA and CDR2 is FQGNSA in the germline V gene. CDR3 DNA sequence: TGTGCCAGCAGCTTAGGCAGGAACACTGAAGCTTTCTTT. Translation: CASSLGRNTEAFF. The entire variable domain, with the rest obtained from reference TRBV7-2 and TRBJ1-1, is as follows: GAGVSQSPSNKVTEKGKDVELRCDPISGHTALYWYRQSLGQGLEFLIYFQGNSAPDKSGLPSDRFSAERTGGSVSTLTIQRTQQEDSAVYLCASSLGRNTEAFFGQGTRLTVV.

The gene calls are TRBV5-1 and TRBJ2-1; TRBD1 aligns across 8 bases. Trimming cost V 3 bases and J 9 bases; bases outside gene matches: 14. Germline CDR1 reads SGHRS; CDR2 reads YFSETQ. The CDR3 contains 16 residues. The CDR3 region is CASSSSPGGVLGEQFF. DNA of the CDR3: TGCGCCAGCAGCTCCTCTCCAGGGGGCGTTTTGGGTGAGCAGTTCTTC.

This CDR3 is CASSQAGTEGETQYF. Here the CDR3 DNA reads TGTGCCAGCAGCCAAGCAGGGACGGAGGGAGAGACCCAGTACTTC. This chain links TRBV3-1 (or the pseudogene TRBV3-2) with TRBJ2-5, with a tentative D call TRBD2 (6 bases). The CDR3 runs to 15 residues. Trimming removed 1 base from V and 4 bases from J, with 13 bases in between. CDR1 and CDR2 from the germline V gene are LGHDT and YNNKEL (reference sequence).

This clone was counted between two and nine times. The chain carries TRBV27 and TRBJ2-2; no firm D call. Looked up from germline, CDR1 is MNHEY and CDR2 is SMNVEV (reference sequence). The CDR3 is made up of 15 amino acids. V was clipped by 1 base and J by 2 bases, with 8 bases between them. The CDR3 sequence: CASSLLQPNTGELFF. The CDR3 DNA reads as TGTGCCAGCAGTTTATTACAGCCAAACACCGGGGAGCTGTTTTTT.

V is TRBV27 and J is TRBJ2-7; 8 nucleotides agree with TRBD1. CDR3 length: 14 amino acids. The germline CDR1 and CDR2 sequences are MNHEY and SMNVEV (reference sequence). V gave up 5 bases and J gave up 5 bases; unmatched junction bases: 8. The CDR3 protein is CASSRSGGTHEQYF. The CDR3 DNA sequence: TGTGCCAGCAGTCGATCAGGGGGCACGCACGAGCAGTACTTC.

V usage is TRBV12-3 or TRBV12-4 and J usage is TRBJ2-1; 10 positions match TRBD2. This CDR3 has 13 residues. V shed 8 bases, J shed 10 bases, and the junction held 8 bases outside the gene matches. The CDR3 sequence is CASRTSGVGEQFF. The CDR3, as DNA: TGTGCCAGCCGAACTAGCGGGGTTGGGGAGCAGTTCTTC.

The V gene is TRBV18, the J gene TRBJ2-7; D perhaps matches TRBD1 (5 bases). Germline V lookup: CDR1 KGHSH, CDR2 LQKENI. With 2 bases removed from V and 0 bases from J, the gap between germline ends came to 8 bases. The CDR3 length is 14 residues. The CDR3 protein is CASSPDRNSYEQYF. The DNA for the CDR3 is TGTGCCAGCTCACCAGACAGAAACTCCTACGAGCAGTACTTC.

J is TRBJ1-1 and V is TRBV5-1, with TRBD1 identical over 7 bases. Per germline, CDR1 SGHRS and CDR2 YFSETQ. V gave up 0 bases and J gave up 4 bases; unmatched junction bases: 6. This CDR3 region has 15 residues. The CDR3 nucleotides read TGCGCCAGCAGCTTGGTCCCGGGACAGTTCACTGAAGCTTTCTTT. Its protein is CASSLVPGQFTEAFF.

The rearrangement joins TRBV25-1 to TRBJ2-7; D not resolved. The V gene lost 7 bases and the J gene lost 4 bases, with 8 bases spanning the gap. In germline, CDR1 is MGHDK, CDR2 SYGVNS. CDR3 length: 11 residues. The CDR3 DNA reads as TGTGCCAGCACCGAGCGTTACGAGCAGTACTTC. Its translation: CASTERYEQYF.

This chain joins TRBV18 and TRBJ1-4; D is uncertain. The CDR3 spans 13 residues. CDR1 KGHSH and CDR2 LQKENI come from the germline V gene. Trimming shortened V by 1 base and J by 8 bases, and 8 bases separated the two germline ends. CDR3 protein: CASSPLEGEKLFF. Written as DNA, the CDR3 is TGTGCCAGCTCACCACTGGAGGGAGAAAAACTGTTTTTT.

J is TRBJ2-7 and V is TRBV5-6; 10 bases align to TRBD1. There are 14 residues in the CDR3. Germline CDR1 reads SGHDT; CDR2 reads YYEEEE. J lost 5 bases, V lost 4 bases, and 6 bases had no gene match. CDR3 nucleotides: TGTGCCAGCAGCCCAGGGGACAGGGGCGACGAGCAGTACTTC. Translation gives CASSPGDRGDEQYF.

The gene calls are TRBV6-5 and TRBJ1-1; a weak D match, TRBD1 (5 bases). Trimming took off 6 bases at V and 1 base at J, with 12 bases between the two ends. The CDR3 contains 14 residues. Germline V gives CDR1 MNHEY, CDR2 SVGAGI. The CDR3 sequence: CASRTGLQNTEAFF. The CDR3 DNA reads as TGTGCCAGCAGGACGGGACTCCAGAACACTGAAGCTTTCTTT.

This clone is a singleton in its sample. The rearrangement joins TRBV19 to TRBJ1-1; 7 positions agree with TRBD1. This CDR3 has 16 residues. After removal of 5 bases from V and 5 bases from J, the junction contained 14 bases not matched to a gene. CDR1 is LNHDA and CDR2 is SQIVND in the germline V gene (reference sequence). In DNA form, the CDR3 reads TGTGCCAGTAGTCCGCGGACAGGAAAGGGGAAAACTGAAGCTTTCTTT. This encodes CASSPRTGKGKTEAFF.

This rearrangement joins TRBV7-9 to TRBJ2-2, with D unresolved. The CDR3 extends over 16 amino acids. The V end lost 1 base, the J end lost 0 bases, and 9 bases lay between the germline ends. Germline CDR1 SEHNR, CDR2 FQNEAQ (reference sequence). CDR3 bases: TGTGCCAGCAGCTTAGTAAGTCTAACGAACACCGGGGAGCTGTTTTTT. This gives the protein CASSLVSLTNTGELFF. Based on the CDR3 plus reference TRBV7-9 and TRBJ2-2, the full variable domain is DTGVSQNPRHKITKRGQNVTFRCDPISEHNRLYWYRQTLGQGPEFLTYFQNEAQLEKSRLLSDRFSAERPKGSFSTLEIQRTEQGDSAMYLCASSLVSLTNTGELFFGEGSRLTVL.

V gene TRBV5-4 combines with J gene TRBJ1-4; TRBD1 agrees at 7 bases. CDR1 and CDR2 (germline): SGHNT, YYREEE (reference sequence). The trim removed 9 bases at V and 8 bases at J, leaving 10 bases unmatched. This CDR3 has 13 amino acids. The CDR3 DNA sequence: TGTGCCACCCAGGGACAGCCCTCGGAAAAACTGTTTTTT. Translating it yields CATQGQPSEKLFF.

The chain employs TRBV18 and TRBJ2-2; no clear D. This CDR3 contains 15 residues. Per germline, CDR1 KGHSH and CDR2 LQKENI. V shed 1 base and J shed 4 bases, with 10 bases lying between them. In nucleotides, the CDR3 is TGTGCCAGCTCACCACTTTCGGCAGGCACCGGGGAGCTGTTTTTT. It is translated as CASSPLSAGTGELFF. Full variable domain (rest looked up from reference TRBV18 and TRBJ2-2): NAGVMQNPRHLVRRRGQEARLRCSPMKGHSHVYWYRQLPEEGLKFMVYLQKENIIDESGMPKERFSAEFPKEGPSILRIQQVVRGDSAAYFCASSPLSAGTGELFFGEGSRLTVL.

This clone showed up just once. The chain employs TRBV18 and TRBJ1-2, with a tentative D call TRBD1 (6 bases). Germline CDR1 and CDR2: KGHSH and LQKENI. This CDR3 is 15 amino acids long. V was shortened by 4 bases and J by 4 bases, with 16 bases between the two germline ends. The CDR3 DNA is TGTGCCAGCTCACTATACGGGACACTCGGCTATGGCTACACCTTC. Translating it yields CASSLYGTLGYGYTF. Supplemented by reference TRBV18 and TRBJ1-2, the full variable domain reads NAGVMQNPRHLVRRRGQEARLRCSPMKGHSHVYWYRQLPEEGLKFMVYLQKENIIDESGMPKERFSAEFPKEGPSILRIQQVVRGDSAAYFCASSLYGTLGYGYTFGSGTRLTVV.

In nucleotides, the CDR3 is TGCGCCAGCACGCCTCTAGCGGGGGGATACAATGAGCAGTTCTTC. This codes for CASTPLAGGYNEQFF. The rearrangement uses TRBV5-1 and TRBJ2-1; 11 bases agree with TRBD2. Germline trimming cut 6 bases from V and 4 bases from J; bases unmatched to any gene: 6. CDR1 and CDR2 from the germline V gene are SGHRS and YFSETQ. The CDR3 consists of 15 residues. Drawing the rest from reference TRBV5-1 and TRBJ2-1, the complete variable domain is KAGVTQTPRYLIKTRGQQVTLSCSPISGHRSVSWYQQTPGQGLQFLFEYFSETQRNKGNFPGRFSGRQFSNSRSEMNVSTLELGDSALYLCASTPLAGGYNEQFFGPGTRLTVL.

This chain connects TRBV7-2 to TRBJ2-7, with D perhaps TRBD2 (7 bases). Per germline, CDR1 SGHTA and CDR2 FQGNSA. The CDR3 has 13 residues. With 4 bases removed from V and 4 bases from J, the gap between germline ends came to 11 bases. The CDR3 nucleotides read TGTGCCAGCAGCTCGGGGGGCAGATACGAGCAGTACTTC. Encoded protein: CASSSGGRYEQYF.

This chain joins TRBV24-1 and TRBJ1-1; D may be TRBD1 (6 bases). This CDR3 has 15 residues. The V end lost 4 bases, the J end lost 3 bases, and 14 bases lay between the germline ends. From germline, CDR1 is KGHDR and CDR2 SFDVKD. CDR3 sequence (DNA): TGTGCCACCAGTGAAGCAGGGAGGGGGGACACTGAAGCTTTCTTT. Translation gives CATSEAGRGDTEAFF.

As DNA, the CDR3 is TGTGCCAGTAGTATAGGCAACAGGGGGATCGAGGAGACCCAGTACTTC. This sequence encodes CASSIGNRGIEETQYF. The chain employs TRBV19 and TRBJ2-5; 8 nucleotides align to TRBD1. V was pared by 1 base and J by 5 bases, with 9 bases of the junction left unmatched. CDR3 length: 16 residues. Germline V gene lookup returns CDR1 LNHDA and CDR2 SQIVND (reference sequence).

V gene TRBV5-1 combines with J gene TRBJ2-6; D perhaps matches TRBD1 (5 bases). V was clipped by 2 bases and J by 0 bases, with 6 bases between them. CDR3 length: 15 residues. Germline assignment: CDR1 SGHRS and CDR2 YFSETQ. The CDR3 sequence is CASSLQASGANVLTF. The CDR3 DNA reads TGCGCCAGCAGCTTACAGGCCTCTGGGGCCAACGTCCTGACTTTC.